The sequence of this TCR beta chain was determined in a study of cytomegalovirus exposure and HLA in healthy donors. Profiling relied on immunoSEQ multiplex PCR, and the TCRdb table lists in-frame clones only, not all of them. The data show about 170,000 clones, 86% seen once. About this clone: What it binds is not known.

Study outcomes and limitations: In vitro, three CMV-associated chains proved specific for CMV antigens. The dataset shows that most TCR sequences were rare, while some public TCRs occurred in many donors.

The CDR3 contains 16 residues. Germline assignment: CDR1 SGHDT and CDR2 YYEEEE. J lost 1 base, V lost 4 bases, and 10 bases had no gene match. The chain recombines TRBV5-6 with TRBJ1-1, with 7 bases identical to TRBD1. This clonotype was obtained from a young woman in good health and CMV-seronegative. Sequenced: PBMCs. The CDR3 DNA follows: TGTGCCAGCAGCGCAAGACAGGGAAGCGGGAACACTGAAGCTTTCTTT. Translated: CASSARQGSGNTEAFF.